This section outlines one T cell receptor (beta chain) sequence together with its context. Its specificity is unknown. CDR3 size: 20 residues. CDR1 is MDHEN, CDR2 SYDVKM, per germline. The V end lost 1 base, the J end lost 1 base, and 25 bases lay between the germline ends. Using immunoSEQ multiplex PCR, the repertoire was profiled, and TCRdb retains in-frame clones only, with some absent. The sample yields roughly 25,000 clones, about 83% seen once. PCR or immunohistochemistry showed mismatch repair deficiency in every enrolled patient. The TCR-sequenced patients were a few responders to pembrolizumab. The sample belongs to a study of PD-1 blockade in mismatch repair-deficient tumors. The study, taken as a whole, reports: Rapid post-treatment expansion, then contraction, generally preceding radiologic response, marked tumor-resident clones.

This rearrangement joins TRBV28 to TRBJ2-5; D gene ambiguous. Here the sequenced sample was peripheral blood, taken 12 weeks after starting pembrolizumab. The source is an adult with mismatch repair-deficient cancer. The CDR3: CASSLSPGGMGVGFQETQYF. CDR3 nucleotide sequence: TGTGCCAGCAGTTTATCCCCGGGTGGAATGGGCGTGGGGTTCCAAGAGACCCAGTACTTC.